What follows are 20 T cell receptor beta chains derived from one specimen sequenced in a study of technical replicates of blood from a handful of donors. Assay: immunoSEQ multiplex PCR; the TCRdb copy retains only in-frame clones and omits some. The sample has tens of thousands of clones, approximately 96% seen once. The sequenced material came from T cells isolated from PBMCs. Receptor source: a human donor in good health.

V is TRBV10-3 and J is TRBJ2-1; weak D call: TRBD2 (6 bases). Germline lookup yields CDR1 ENHRY and CDR2 SYGVKD. The CDR3 runs to 15 residues. Trimming stripped 2 bases from V and 7 bases from J, with 15 bases between. CDR3 residues: CAISEPGEVMNEQFF. CDR3 nucleotides: TGTGCCATCAGTGAGCCGGGAGAAGTTATGAATGAGCAGTTCTTC.

The chain uses TRBV9 and TRBJ2-5; D is perhaps TRBD2 (6 bases). From germline, CDR1 is SGDLS and CDR2 YYNGEE. V was clipped by 0 bases and J by 5 bases, with 11 bases between them. The CDR3 length is 14 residues. The CDR3 protein is CASSVVGGLETQYF. In DNA, the CDR3 is TGTGCCAGCAGCGTAGTCGGGGGATTGGAGACCCAGTACTTC.

This clone has just one count. The genes are TRBV4-1 and TRBJ2-7; TRBD2 matches at 9 bases. V dropped 1 base and J dropped 3; count of bases not matched to a gene: 4. CDR3 size: 15 residues. CDR1 is MGHRA and CDR2 is YSYEKL in the germline V gene. The CDR3 DNA reads TGCGCCAGCAGCCAAGTTCCTAGCGGGGACTACGAGCAGTACTTC. The encoded protein is CASSQVPSGDYEQYF.

The CDR3 coding sequence is TGTGCCAGCAGCCAAGAAATAGCGGGAGGGCCTTTTGGCGGGGAGCTGTTTTTT. Protein: CASSQEIAGGPFGGELFF. The V and J genes are TRBV14 and TRBJ2-2, with 11 bases identical to TRBD2. CDR3 length: 18 residues. Trimming removed 0 bases from V and 7 bases from J; junction bases left unmatched: 10. Per the germline V gene, CDR1 is SGHDN and CDR2 is FVKESK.

This chain uses TRBV11-3 with TRBJ1-2; a weak D match, TRBD1 (6 bases). The CDR3 extends over 16 amino acids. Per germline, CDR1 SGHNT and CDR2 YENEEA. V lost 1 base to trimming and J lost 3 bases, with 15 bases between them. The CDR3 DNA follows: TGTGCCAGCAGCTTAGGGGGGCCCTGGAGTGACTATGGCTACACCTTC. Its translation is CASSLGGPWSDYGYTF.

CDR3 amino acids: CAWSVWGQGVEAFF. For the CDR3, the DNA is TGTGCCTGGAGTGTATGGGGACAGGGGGTCGAAGCTTTCTTT. The rearrangement uses TRBV30 and TRBJ1-1; 11 bases map to TRBD1. J was trimmed by 8 bases and V by 0 bases; bases with no gene match: 5. Germline V gene sequence: CDR1 GTSNPN, CDR2 SVGIG (reference sequence). CDR3 length: 14 residues. Full variable domain (outside the CDR3, taken from reference TRBV30 and TRBJ1-1): SQTIHQWPATLVQPVGSPLSLECTVEGTSNPNLYWYRQAAGRGLQLLFYSVGIGQISSEVPQNLSASRPQDRQFILSSKKLLLSDSGFYLCAWSVWGQGVEAFFGQGTRLTVV.

The V and J genes are TRBV7-2 and TRBJ1-2, with D perhaps TRBD1 (6 bases). Germline CDR1 reads SGHTA; CDR2 reads FQGNSA. This CDR3 is 11 amino acids long. Trimming shortened V by 6 bases and J by 8 bases, and 10 bases separated the two germline ends. DNA for the CDR3: TGTGCCAGCAGGAACAGGGACGGCTACACCTTC. It is translated as CASRNRDGYTF. Full variable domain (missing parts from reference TRBV7-2 and TRBJ1-2): GAGVSQSPSNKVTEKGKDVELRCDPISGHTALYWYRQSLGQGLEFLIYFQGNSAPDKSGLPSDRFSAERTGGSVSTLTIQRTQQEDSAVYLCASRNRDGYTFGSGTRLTVV.

The CDR3 nucleotides are TGCGCCAGCAGACCCCGAGAAAAATACAATGAGCAGTTCTTC. It codes for CASRPREKYNEQFF. The rearrangement uses TRBV5-1 and TRBJ2-1; D unclear. V was clipped by 5 bases and J by 4 bases, with 13 bases between them. Germline CDR1 reads SGHRS; CDR2 reads YFSETQ. This CDR3 spans 14 amino acids.

The chain joins TRBV28 to TRBJ2-1, with TRBD1 matching over 8 bases. The V and J ends lost 4 bases and 0 bases, in that order; junction bases with no gene match: 8. The germline V gene encodes CDR1 MDHEN and CDR2 SYDVKM. This CDR3 spans 17 amino acids. The chain's CDR3 is CASSSTGASGSYNEQFF. DNA for the CDR3: TGTGCCAGCAGTTCGACAGGGGCCTCGGGCTCCTACAATGAGCAGTTCTTC.

The V and J genes are TRBV19 and TRBJ1-2, with TRBD1 matching over 7 bases. Germline CDR1 is LNHDA and CDR2 is SQIVND (reference sequence). After removal of 3 bases from V and 0 bases from J, the junction contained 10 bases not matched to a gene. This CDR3 contains 17 residues. The CDR3 here is CASSMARQGGANYGYTF. As DNA, the CDR3 is TGTGCCAGTAGTATGGCTCGGCAGGGGGGAGCTAACTATGGCTACACCTTC.

The V call is TRBV19, the J call TRBJ2-3, with 12 positions matching TRBD2. The V gene end was trimmed by 4 bases and the J gene end by 2 bases; junction bases not matched to a gene: 4. This CDR3 region has 16 residues. Looked up from germline, CDR1 is LNHDA and CDR2 is SQIVND (reference sequence). The CDR3 sequence: CASSNGLAGNTDTQYF. DNA for the CDR3: TGTGCCAGTAGTAACGGACTAGCGGGAAACACAGATACGCAGTATTTT.

This rearrangement joins TRBV25-1 to TRBJ1-1, with D uncertain. With 3 bases removed from V and 8 bases from J, the gap between germline ends came to 7 bases. Germline CDR1 MGHDK, CDR2 SYGVNS. CDR3 length: 11 residues. This CDR3 reads CASSDAREAFF. The DNA for the CDR3 is TGTGCCAGCAGTGATGCCAGGGAAGCTTTCTTT.

This chain links TRBV19 with TRBJ2-1; 11 bases fit TRBD2. This CDR3 contains 16 residues. CDR1 is LNHDA, CDR2 SQIVND, per germline (reference sequence). The V gene end was trimmed by 10 bases and the J gene end by 3 bases; junction bases not matched to a gene: 11. The CDR3 loop reads CATRPKLAGVYNEQFF. For the CDR3, the DNA is TGTGCCACCCGCCCTAAACTAGCGGGAGTCTACAATGAGCAGTTCTTC.

This clone was detected only once. The chain is built from TRBV11-3 and TRBJ1-1, with 7 bases that match TRBD1. Germline lookup yields CDR1 SGHNT and CDR2 YENEEA. The CDR3 totals 13 residues. V shed 4 bases and J 4 bases; nucleotides not matched to a gene: 3. This CDR3 reads CASSSTGITEAFF. As DNA, the CDR3 is TGTGCCAGCAGCTCGACAGGGATCACTGAAGCTTTCTTT.

The sample holds a few counts of this clone. The rearrangement uses TRBV4-3 and TRBJ1-1, with D uncertain. Germline V gives CDR1 LGHNA, CDR2 YSLEER. This CDR3 contains 14 residues. Trimming took 0 bases from V and 6 from J, leaving 11 bases between them. This CDR3 reads CASSQEGRMSEAFF. The CDR3 nucleotides are TGCGCCAGCAGCCAAGAGGGCAGGATGTCTGAAGCTTTCTTT.

This chain uses TRBV6-1 with TRBJ2-3; D is possibly TRBD2 (6 bases). The V gene lost 8 bases and the J gene lost 3 bases, with 18 bases spanning the gap. From germline, CDR1 is MNHNS and CDR2 SASEGT. The CDR3 runs to 15 residues. The chain's CDR3 is CASGEDMVVTDTQYF. In nucleotides, the CDR3 is TGTGCCAGCGGGGAGGACATGGTGGTAACAGATACGCAGTATTTT.

The CDR3 loop is CSVGTAGNTIYF. Written as DNA, the CDR3 is TGCAGCGTCGGGACAGCCGGAAACACCATATATTTT. The V gene is TRBV29-1, the J gene TRBJ1-3, with TRBD1 matching over 7 bases. Per the germline V gene, CDR1 is SQVTM and CDR2 is ANQGSEA. The CDR3 is made up of 12 amino acids. V lost 6 bases, J lost 4 bases, and 3 bases stayed unmatched.

The rearrangement uses TRBV11-2 and TRBJ2-1; 9 bases agree with TRBD2. The CDR3 has 17 amino acids. Per the germline V gene, CDR1 is SGHAT and CDR2 is FQNNGV. J was trimmed by 4 bases and V by 3 bases; bases with no gene match: 10. The CDR3 DNA sequence: TGTGCCAGCAGCTTGCTAGCGGGAAATAAGGTTTACAATGAGCAGTTCTTC. As protein: CASSLLAGNKVYNEQFF. Full variable domain (outside the CDR3, taken from reference TRBV11-2 and TRBJ2-1): EAGVAQSPRYKIIEKRQSVAFWCNPISGHATLYWYQQILGQGPKLLIQFQNNGVVDDSQLPKDRFSAERLKGVDSTLKIQPAKLEDSAVYLCASSLLAGNKVYNEQFFGPGTRLTVL.

The V call is TRBV19, the J call TRBJ2-7, with D maybe TRBD1 (7 bases). V was trimmed by 2 bases and J by 3 bases, leaving 14 bases between them. The CDR3 has 15 residues. CDR1 is LNHDA and CDR2 is SQIVND in the germline V gene (reference sequence). The CDR3 DNA sequence: TGTGCCAGTAGTATACAGGCAGGGGGGAGCTACGAGCAGTACTTC. Translated: CASSIQAGGSYEQYF.

The chain recombines TRBV30 with TRBJ1-2, with D possibly being TRBD1 (6 bases). The germline V and J ends were trimmed by 5 bases and 1 base, with 8 bases remaining between them. This CDR3 is 12 amino acids long. Germline CDR1 is GTSNPN and CDR2 is SVGIG (reference sequence). CDR3: CAWGQINYGYTF. The CDR3 DNA reads TGTGCCTGGGGACAGATTAACTATGGCTACACCTTC.